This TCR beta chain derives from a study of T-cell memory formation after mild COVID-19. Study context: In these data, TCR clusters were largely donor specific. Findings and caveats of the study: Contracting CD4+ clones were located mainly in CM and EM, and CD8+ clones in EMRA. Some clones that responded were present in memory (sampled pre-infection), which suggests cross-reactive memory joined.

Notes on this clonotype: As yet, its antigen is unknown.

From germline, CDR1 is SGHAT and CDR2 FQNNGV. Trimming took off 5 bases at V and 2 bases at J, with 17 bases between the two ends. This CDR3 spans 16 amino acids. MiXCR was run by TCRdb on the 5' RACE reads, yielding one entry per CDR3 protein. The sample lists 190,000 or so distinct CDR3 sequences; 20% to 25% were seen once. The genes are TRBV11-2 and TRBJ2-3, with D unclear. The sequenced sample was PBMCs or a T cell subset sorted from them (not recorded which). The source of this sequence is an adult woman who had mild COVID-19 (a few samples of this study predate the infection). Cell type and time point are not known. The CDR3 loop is CASSPLSETDTDTQYF. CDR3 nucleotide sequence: TGTGCCAGCAGCCCTCTGAGTGAGACGGACACAGATACGCAGTATTTT. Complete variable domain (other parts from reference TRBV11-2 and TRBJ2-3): EAGVAQSPRYKIIEKRQSVAFWCNPISGHATLYWYQQILGQGPKLLIQFQNNGVVDDSQLPKDRFSAERLKGVDSTLKIQPAKLEDSAVYLCASSPLSETDTDTQYFGPGTRLTVL.